This T cell receptor beta chain was sequenced in a study of shared T cell receptors in the human thymus. CDR1 and CDR2 from the germline V gene are SGHRS and YFSETQ. The V end lost 0 bases, the J end lost 3 bases, and 10 bases lay between the germline ends. The CDR3 is 15 residues long. The protocol was immunoSEQ multiplex PCR, while the TCRdb copy is restricted to in-frame clones and leaves out a portion. This repertoire shows 700,000 to 750,000 clones, approximately 85% found once; its top ten account for around 0.0094%. The same sample was also used in a study of human thymus T cells. From that paper: Infants, healthy and Finnish, who were having corrective surgery for congenital heart defects served as donors. Thymic resections from corrective heart surgery supplied the tissue. Highly overlapping thymic repertoires among unrelated individuals were reported in related research.

The source material was thymocytes. The origin of this receptor is a girl under three years old with a congenital heart defect. The chain couples TRBV5-1 to TRBJ1-5, with D possibly TRBD1 on 6 matching bases. CDR3 nucleotide sequence: TGCGCCAGCAGCTTGGTGGCAGGGGCCAATCAGCCCCAGCATTTT. Its translation: CASSLVAGANQPQHF.